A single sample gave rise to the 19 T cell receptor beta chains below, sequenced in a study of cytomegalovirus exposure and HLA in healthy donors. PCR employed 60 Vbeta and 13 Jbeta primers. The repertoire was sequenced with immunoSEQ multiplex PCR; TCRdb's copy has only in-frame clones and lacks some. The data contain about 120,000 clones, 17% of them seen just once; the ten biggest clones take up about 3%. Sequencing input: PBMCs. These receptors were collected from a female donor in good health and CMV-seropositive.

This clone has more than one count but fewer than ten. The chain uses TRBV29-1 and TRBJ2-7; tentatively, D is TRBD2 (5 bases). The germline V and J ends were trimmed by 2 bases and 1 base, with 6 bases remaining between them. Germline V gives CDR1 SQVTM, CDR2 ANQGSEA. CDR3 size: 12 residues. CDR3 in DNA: TGCAGCGTTGAAAGGGAGTCCTACGAGCAGTACTTC. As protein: CSVERESYEQYF.

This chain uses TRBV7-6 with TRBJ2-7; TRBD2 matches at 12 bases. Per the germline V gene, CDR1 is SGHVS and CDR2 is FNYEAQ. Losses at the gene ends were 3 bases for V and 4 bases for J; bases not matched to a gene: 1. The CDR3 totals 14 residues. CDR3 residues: CASSFGLAGYEQYF. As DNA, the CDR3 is TGTGCCAGCAGCTTCGGACTAGCGGGATACGAGCAGTACTTC.

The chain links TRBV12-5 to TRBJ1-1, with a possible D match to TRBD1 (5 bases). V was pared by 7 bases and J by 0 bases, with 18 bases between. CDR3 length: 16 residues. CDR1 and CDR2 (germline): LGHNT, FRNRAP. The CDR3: CASAPGEGRLNTEAFF. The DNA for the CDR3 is TGTGCTAGTGCCCCCGGGGAGGGGCGTTTGAACACTGAAGCTTTCTTT.

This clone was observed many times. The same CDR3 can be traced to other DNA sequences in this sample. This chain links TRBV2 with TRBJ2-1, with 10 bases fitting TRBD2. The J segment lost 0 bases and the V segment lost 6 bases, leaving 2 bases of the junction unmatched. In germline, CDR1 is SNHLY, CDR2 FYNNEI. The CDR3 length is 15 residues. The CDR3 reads CASRLAGGSYNEQFF. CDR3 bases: TGTGCCAGCAGGTTAGCGGGGGGCTCCTACAATGAGCAGTTCTTC.

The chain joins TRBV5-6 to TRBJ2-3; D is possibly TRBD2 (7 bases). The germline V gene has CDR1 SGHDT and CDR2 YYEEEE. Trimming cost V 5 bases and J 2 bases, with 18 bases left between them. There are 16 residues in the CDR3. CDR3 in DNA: TGTGCCAGCAGTGGGGGGGTAAGGACAGTCACAGATACGCAGTATTTT. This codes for CASSGGVRTVTDTQYF. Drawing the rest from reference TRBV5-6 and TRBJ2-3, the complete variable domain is DAGVTQSPTHLIKTRGQQVTLRCSPKSGHDTVSWYQQALGQGPQFIFQYYEEEERQRGNFPDRFSGHQFPNYSSELNVNALLLGDSALYLCASSGGVRTVTDTQYFGPGTRLTVL.

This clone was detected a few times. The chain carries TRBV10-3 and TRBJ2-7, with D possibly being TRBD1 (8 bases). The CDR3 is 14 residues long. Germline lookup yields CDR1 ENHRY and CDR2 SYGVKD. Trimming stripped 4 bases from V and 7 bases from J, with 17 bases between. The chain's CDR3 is CAISGLTGEGEQYF. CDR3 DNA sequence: TGTGCCATCAGTGGCTTGACAGGGGAGGGAGAGCAGTACTTC.

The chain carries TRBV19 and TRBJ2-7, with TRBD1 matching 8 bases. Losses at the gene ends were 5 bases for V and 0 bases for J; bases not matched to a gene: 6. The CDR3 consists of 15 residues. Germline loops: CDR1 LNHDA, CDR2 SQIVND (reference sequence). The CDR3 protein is CASSRDRGRSYEQYF. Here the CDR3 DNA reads TGTGCCAGTAGTCGTGACAGGGGCCGCTCCTACGAGCAGTACTTC.

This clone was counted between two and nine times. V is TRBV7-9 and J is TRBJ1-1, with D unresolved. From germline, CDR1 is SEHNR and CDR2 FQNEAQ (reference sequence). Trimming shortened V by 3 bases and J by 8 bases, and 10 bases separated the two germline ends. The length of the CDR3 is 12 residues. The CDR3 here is CASSFSTAEAFF. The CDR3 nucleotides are TGTGCCAGCAGCTTTAGTACAGCAGAAGCTTTCTTT.

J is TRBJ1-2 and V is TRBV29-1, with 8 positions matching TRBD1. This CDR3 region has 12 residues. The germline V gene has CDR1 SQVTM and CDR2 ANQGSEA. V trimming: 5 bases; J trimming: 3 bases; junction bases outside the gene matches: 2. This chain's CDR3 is CSVSGQDYGYTF. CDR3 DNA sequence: TGCAGCGTTTCGGGACAGGACTATGGCTACACCTTC.

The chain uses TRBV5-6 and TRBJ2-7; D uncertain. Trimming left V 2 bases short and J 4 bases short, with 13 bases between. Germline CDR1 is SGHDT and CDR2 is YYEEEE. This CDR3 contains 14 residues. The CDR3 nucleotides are TGTGCCAGCAGCTTCGGTCCGGGTTGGTACGAGCAGTACTTC. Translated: CASSFGPGWYEQYF.

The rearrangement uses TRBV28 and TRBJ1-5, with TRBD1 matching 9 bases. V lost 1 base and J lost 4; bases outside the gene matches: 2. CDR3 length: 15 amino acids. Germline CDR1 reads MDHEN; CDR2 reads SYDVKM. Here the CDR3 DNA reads TGTGCCAGCAGTTTATACGGACAGGGGAATCAGCCCCAGCATTTT. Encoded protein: CASSLYGQGNQPQHF.

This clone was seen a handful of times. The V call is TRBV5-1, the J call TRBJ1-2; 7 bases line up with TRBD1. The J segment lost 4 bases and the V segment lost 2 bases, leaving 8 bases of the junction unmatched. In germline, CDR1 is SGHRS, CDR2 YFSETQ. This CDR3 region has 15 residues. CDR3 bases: TGCGCCAGCAGCTTAGGGACAGACTCGATCTATGGCTACACCTTC. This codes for CASSLGTDSIYGYTF.

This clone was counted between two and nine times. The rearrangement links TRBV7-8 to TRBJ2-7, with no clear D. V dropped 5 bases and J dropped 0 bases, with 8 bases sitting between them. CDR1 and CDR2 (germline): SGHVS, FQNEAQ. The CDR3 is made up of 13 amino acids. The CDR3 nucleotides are TGTGCCAGCAGCAAATTGGCCTCCTACGAGCAGTACTTC. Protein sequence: CASSKLASYEQYF.

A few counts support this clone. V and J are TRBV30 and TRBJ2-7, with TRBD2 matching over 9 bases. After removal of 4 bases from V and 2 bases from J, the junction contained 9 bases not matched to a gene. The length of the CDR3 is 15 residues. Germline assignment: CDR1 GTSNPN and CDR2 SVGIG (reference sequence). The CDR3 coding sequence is TGTGCCTGGACCCCCTTTAGCGGGAGAACCTACGAGCAGTACTTC. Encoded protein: CAWTPFSGRTYEQYF.

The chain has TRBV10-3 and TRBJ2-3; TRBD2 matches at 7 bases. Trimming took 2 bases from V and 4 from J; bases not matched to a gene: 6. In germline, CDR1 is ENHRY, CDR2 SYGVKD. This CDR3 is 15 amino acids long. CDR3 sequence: CAISEGAAGSDTQYF. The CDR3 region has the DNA TGTGCCATCAGTGAGGGAGCAGCGGGATCAGATACGCAGTATTTT.

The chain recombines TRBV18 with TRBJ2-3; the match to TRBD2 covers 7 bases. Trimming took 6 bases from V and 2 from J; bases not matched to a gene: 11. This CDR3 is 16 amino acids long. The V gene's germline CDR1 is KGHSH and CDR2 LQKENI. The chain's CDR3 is CASSTQGEGVTDTQYF. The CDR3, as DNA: TGTGCCAGCTCCACCCAAGGGGAGGGAGTCACAGATACGCAGTATTTT.

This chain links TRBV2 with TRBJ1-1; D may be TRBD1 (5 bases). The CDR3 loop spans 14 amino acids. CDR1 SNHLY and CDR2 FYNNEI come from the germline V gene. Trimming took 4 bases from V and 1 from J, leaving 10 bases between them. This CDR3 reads CASSVTEANTEAFF. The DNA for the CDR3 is TGTGCCAGCAGTGTGACAGAAGCGAACACTGAAGCTTTCTTT.

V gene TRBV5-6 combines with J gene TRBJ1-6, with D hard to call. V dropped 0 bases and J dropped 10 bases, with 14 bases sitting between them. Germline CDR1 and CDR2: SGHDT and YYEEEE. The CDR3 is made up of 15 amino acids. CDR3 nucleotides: TGTGCCAGCAGCTTGGGAGGGATCCCCCACTCACCCCTCCACTTT. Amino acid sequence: CASSLGGIPHSPLHF.

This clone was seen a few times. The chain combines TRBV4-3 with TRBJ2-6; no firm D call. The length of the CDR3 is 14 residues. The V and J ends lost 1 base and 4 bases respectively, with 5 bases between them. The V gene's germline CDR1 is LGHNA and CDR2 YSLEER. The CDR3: CASSQAGGANVLTF. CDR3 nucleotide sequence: TGCGCCAGCAGCCAAGCTGGCGGGGCCAACGTCCTGACTTTC.